This T cell receptor beta chain was retrieved from a study of early T cells in non-severe SARS-CoV-2 infection. Molecules of cDNA were individually given unique molecular identifiers that were attached to them. TCRdb re-called the 5' RACE reads through MiXCR, storing one row per CDR3 protein. The sample lists fewer than 60,000 distinct CDR3 sequences, roughly 9.4% occurring once. The germline V gene encodes CDR1 SGHDN and CDR2 FVKESK. CDR3 length equals 15 residues. V was shortened by 4 bases and J by 6 bases, with 15 bases between the two germline ends. The rearrangement links TRBV14 to TRBJ2-2; D remains ambiguous. This TCR came from an adult who was a healthcare worker with PCR-confirmed SARS-CoV-2 infection or an uninfected control (not recorded which). Sequenced here: whole blood, sampled at baseline. The CDR3, as DNA: TGTGCCAGCAGCCTAAGGATGGGTCGTTCCGGGGAGCTGTTTTTT. Translating gives CASSLRMGRSGELFF.